This paragraph covers one T cell receptor (beta chain) sequence. The data were obtained in a study of patients and donors after allogeneic stem cell transplantation. The CDR3 consists of 18 residues. CDR1 is KGHDR and CDR2 is SFDVKD in the germline V gene. V lost 0 bases, J lost 1 base, and 17 bases lay in between. TCRdb analysed the RT-PCR reads with MiXCR anew, one entry per CDR3 protein. The sample has about 110,000 distinct CDR3 sequences, about a third seen once. The specimen was blood, either unsorted or a sorted T cell fraction (not recorded which). The rearrangement links TRBV24-1 to TRBJ2-5; D possibly corresponds to TRBD2 (7 bases). This receptor was obtained from a human donor who was either an allogeneic HSCT recipient or a stem cell or donor lymphocyte infusion donor (not recorded which). It is not recorded whose cells these are; they may come from a transplant donor. The CDR3 spells CATSDLRGGGGFQETQYF. The CDR3 region has the DNA TGTGCCACCAGTGATTTGAGGGGGGGCGGCGGCTTCCAAGAGACCCAGTACTTC.